A single sample is the source of the 10 T cell receptor beta chains below, sequenced in a study of blood T cell repertoires in COVID-19. Profiling relied on immunoSEQ multiplex PCR, and the TCRdb table lists in-frame clones only, not all of them. This table has approximately 54,000 clones, about four fifths appearing once. The specimen sequenced was peripheral blood. The origin of the receptors is an older woman with acute or convalescent COVID-19.

The rearrangement joins TRBV5-1 to TRBJ2-1; the D gene is possibly TRBD2 (6 bases). V was shortened by 7 bases and J by 5 bases, with 13 bases between the two germline ends. The CDR3 is 13 amino acids. The germline V gene has CDR1 SGHRS and CDR2 YFSETQ. This CDR3 is CASGVLADNEQFF. CDR3 coding DNA: TGCGCCAGCGGGGTATTAGCGGACAATGAGCAGTTCTTC. The whole variable domain, filled in from reference TRBV5-1 and TRBJ2-1, reads KAGVTQTPRYLIKTRGQQVTLSCSPISGHRSVSWYQQTPGQGLQFLFEYFSETQRNKGNFPGRFSGRQFSNSRSEMNVSTLELGDSALYLCASGVLADNEQFFGPGTRLTVL.

This clone was counted between two and nine times. The rearrangement uses TRBV5-6 and TRBJ1-1, with 10 bases lining up with TRBD1. V was pared by 0 bases and J by 1 base, with 6 bases of the junction left unmatched. Germline V lookup: CDR1 SGHDT, CDR2 YYEEEE. The CDR3 is made up of 17 amino acids. The CDR3 protein is CASSLAWGTGANTEAFF. The CDR3 DNA reads TGTGCCAGCAGCTTGGCATGGGGGACAGGGGCGAACACTGAAGCTTTCTTT.

The chain combines TRBV6-5 with TRBJ2-2, with D perhaps matching TRBD1 (6 bases). The CDR3 spans 15 residues. The germline V and J ends were trimmed by 3 bases and 5 bases, with 13 bases remaining between them. Germline CDR1 and CDR2: MNHEY and SVGAGI. The DNA of the CDR3 is TGTGCCAGCAGTTATGACAGGAGAGCGACCGGGGAGCTGTTTTTT. This sequence encodes CASSYDRRATGELFF.

The gene calls are TRBV11-3 and TRBJ2-2, with 11 bases that match TRBD2. The CDR3 is 15 amino acids. Germline CDR1 SGHNT, CDR2 YENEEA. J lost 6 bases, V lost 7 bases, and 7 bases had no gene match. The CDR3 DNA follows: TGTGCCAGCACCCCTGGTAGCGGGGGGGCCGGGGAGCTGTTTTTT. This translates into CASTPGSGGAGELFF.

J is TRBJ1-6 and V is TRBV7-2; no definite D call. V was clipped by 0 bases and J by 5 bases, with 20 bases between them. The CDR3 loop spans 19 amino acids. Looked up from germline, CDR1 is SGHTA and CDR2 is FQGNSA. The CDR3 here is CASSLAESSGLNDNSPLHF. CDR3 DNA sequence: TGTGCCAGCAGCTTAGCGGAGTCATCGGGGTTGAATGATAATTCACCCCTCCACTTT.

The sample holds one count of this clone. The chain couples TRBV5-1 to TRBJ1-2; 7 nucleotides line up with TRBD1. Germline V gives CDR1 SGHRS, CDR2 YFSETQ. The CDR3 has 15 amino acids. V shed 4 bases and J 2 bases; nucleotides not matched to a gene: 8. As DNA, the CDR3 is TGCGCCAGCAGCCCCCTTACAGGGGACAACTATGGCTACACCTTC. Translation gives CASSPLTGDNYGYTF.

The chain couples TRBV5-1 to TRBJ2-1, with TRBD1 as a possible D gene (6 bases). This CDR3 spans 13 amino acids. Germline CDR1 reads SGHRS; CDR2 reads YFSETQ. The ends were cut back, 6 bases at V and 6 bases at J, with 13 bases in the middle. CDR3 bases: TGCGCCAGCACCCGGCAGGGGACCAATGAGCAGTTCTTC. Translated, it gives CASTRQGTNEQFF.

This rearrangement joins TRBV21-1 to TRBJ1-5; TRBD1 is the table's D call, not checked against the DNA. TRBV21-1 is given as a pseudogene. The length of the CDR3 is 15 residues. The DNA of the CDR3 is TGTGCCAGCAGCAAAGGGCCAAATAGCAATCAGCCCCAGCATTTT. Translation: CASSKGPNSNQPQHF.

V is TRBV28 and J is TRBJ1-2; 12 nucleotides agree with TRBD1. The CDR3 runs to 17 residues. Germline CDR1 reads MDHEN; CDR2 reads SYDVKM. J gave up 4 bases and V 8 bases, and 14 bases lay outside the gene matches. The CDR3 bases are TGTGCCAGCGCGTCCGTGGGGACAGGGGGCGCGAGCTATGGCTACACCTTC. This encodes CASASVGTGGASYGYTF.

CDR3 coding DNA: TGTGCCTGGAGAATGGCCCAGGGGGCGGCGGCTTTCTTT. This sequence encodes CAWRMAQGAAAFF. The chain carries TRBV30 and TRBJ1-1, with 8 nucleotides matching TRBD1. The germline CDR1 and CDR2 sequences are GTSNPN and SVGIG (reference sequence). The CDR3 spans 13 residues. J was trimmed by 11 bases and V by 3 bases; bases with no gene match: 11.